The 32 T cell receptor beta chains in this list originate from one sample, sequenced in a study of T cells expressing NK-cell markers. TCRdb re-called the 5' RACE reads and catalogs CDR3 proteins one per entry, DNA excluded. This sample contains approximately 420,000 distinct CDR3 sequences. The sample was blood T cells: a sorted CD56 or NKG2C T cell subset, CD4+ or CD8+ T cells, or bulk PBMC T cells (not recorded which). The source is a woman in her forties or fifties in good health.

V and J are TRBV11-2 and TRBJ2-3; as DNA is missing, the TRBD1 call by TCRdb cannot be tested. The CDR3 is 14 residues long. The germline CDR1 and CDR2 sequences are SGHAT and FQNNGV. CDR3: CASSLTGSSDTQYF.

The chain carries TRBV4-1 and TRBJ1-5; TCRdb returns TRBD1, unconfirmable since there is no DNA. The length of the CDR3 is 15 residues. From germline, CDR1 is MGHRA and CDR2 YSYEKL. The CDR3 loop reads CASSQFWGDNQPQHF.

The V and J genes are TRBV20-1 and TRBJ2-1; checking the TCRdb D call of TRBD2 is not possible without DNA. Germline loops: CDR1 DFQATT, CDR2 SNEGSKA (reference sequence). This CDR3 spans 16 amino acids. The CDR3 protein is CSASGASRIVYNEQFF.

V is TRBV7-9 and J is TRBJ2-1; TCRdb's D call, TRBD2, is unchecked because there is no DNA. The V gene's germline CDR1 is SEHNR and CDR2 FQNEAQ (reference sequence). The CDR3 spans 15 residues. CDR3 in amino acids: CASRAGEDTYNEQFF. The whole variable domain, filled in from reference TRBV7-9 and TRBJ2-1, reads DTGVSQNPRHKITKRGQNVTFRCDPISEHNRLYWYRQTLGQGPEFLTYFQNEAQLEKSRLLSDRFSAERPKGSFSTLEIQRTEQGDSAMYLCASRAGEDTYNEQFFGPGTRLTVL.

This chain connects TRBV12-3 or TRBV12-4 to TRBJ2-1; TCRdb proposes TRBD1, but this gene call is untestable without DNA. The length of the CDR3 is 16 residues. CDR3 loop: CASSLWGLSSYNEQFF.

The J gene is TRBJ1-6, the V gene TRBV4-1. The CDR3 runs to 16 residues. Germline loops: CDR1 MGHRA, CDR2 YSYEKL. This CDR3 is CASSLGELSYNSPLHF.

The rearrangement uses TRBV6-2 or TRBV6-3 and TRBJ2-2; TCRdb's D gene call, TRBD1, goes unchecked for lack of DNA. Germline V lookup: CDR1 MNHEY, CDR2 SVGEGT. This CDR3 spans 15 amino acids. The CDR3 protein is CASRDGQENTGELFF.

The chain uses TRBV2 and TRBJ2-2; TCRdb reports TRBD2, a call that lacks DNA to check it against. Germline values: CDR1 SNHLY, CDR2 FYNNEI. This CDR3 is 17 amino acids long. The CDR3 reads CASSESLADLNTGELFF.

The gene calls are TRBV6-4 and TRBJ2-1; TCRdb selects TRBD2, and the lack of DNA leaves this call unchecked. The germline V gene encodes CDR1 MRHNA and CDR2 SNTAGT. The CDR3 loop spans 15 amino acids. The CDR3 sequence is CASTASGGSYNEQFF.

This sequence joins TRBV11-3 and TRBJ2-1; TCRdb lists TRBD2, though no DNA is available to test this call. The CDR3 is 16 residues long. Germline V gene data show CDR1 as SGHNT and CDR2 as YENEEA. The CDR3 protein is CASSLYSATRSLMQFF.

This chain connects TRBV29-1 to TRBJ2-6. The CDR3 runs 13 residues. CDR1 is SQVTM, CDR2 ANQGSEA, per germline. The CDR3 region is CSVAGGGANVLTF.

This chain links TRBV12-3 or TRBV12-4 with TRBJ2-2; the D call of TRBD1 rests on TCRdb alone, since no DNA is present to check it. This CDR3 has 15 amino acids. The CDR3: CASSLGQVNTGELFF.

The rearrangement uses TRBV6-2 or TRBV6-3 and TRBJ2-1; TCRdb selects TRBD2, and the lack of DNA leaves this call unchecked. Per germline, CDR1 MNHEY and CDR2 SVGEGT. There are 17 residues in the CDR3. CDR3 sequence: CASTPTAPGGLPWEQFF.

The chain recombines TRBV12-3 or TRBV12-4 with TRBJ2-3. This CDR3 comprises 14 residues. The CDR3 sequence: CASRETHSTDTQYF.

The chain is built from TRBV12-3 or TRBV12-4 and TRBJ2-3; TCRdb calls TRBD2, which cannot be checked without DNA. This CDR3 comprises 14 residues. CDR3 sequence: CASSLSLGLDTQYF.

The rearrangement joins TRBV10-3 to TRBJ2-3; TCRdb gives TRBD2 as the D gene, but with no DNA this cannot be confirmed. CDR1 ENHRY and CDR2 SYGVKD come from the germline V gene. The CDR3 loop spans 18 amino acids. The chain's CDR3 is CAISEWGRLAGKADTQYF.

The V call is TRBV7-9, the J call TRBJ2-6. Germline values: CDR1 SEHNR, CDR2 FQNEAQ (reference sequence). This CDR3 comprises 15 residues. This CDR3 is CASSPFSGKANVLTF.

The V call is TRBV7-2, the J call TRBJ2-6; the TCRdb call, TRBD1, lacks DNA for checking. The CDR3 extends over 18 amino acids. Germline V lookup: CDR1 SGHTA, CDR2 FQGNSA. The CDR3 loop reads CASSTSGTGVSGANVLTF.

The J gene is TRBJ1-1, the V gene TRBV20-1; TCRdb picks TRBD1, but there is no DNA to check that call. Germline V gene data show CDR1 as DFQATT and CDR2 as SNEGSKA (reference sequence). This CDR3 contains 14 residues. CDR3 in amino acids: CSASPARPNTEAFF.

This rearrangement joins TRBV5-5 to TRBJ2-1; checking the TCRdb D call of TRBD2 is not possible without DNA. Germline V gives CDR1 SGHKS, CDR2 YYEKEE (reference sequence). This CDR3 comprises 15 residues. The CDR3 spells CASSLLAGFVNEQFF.

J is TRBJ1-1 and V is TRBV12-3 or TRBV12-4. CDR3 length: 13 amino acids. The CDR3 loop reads CASSLVGGVGAFF.

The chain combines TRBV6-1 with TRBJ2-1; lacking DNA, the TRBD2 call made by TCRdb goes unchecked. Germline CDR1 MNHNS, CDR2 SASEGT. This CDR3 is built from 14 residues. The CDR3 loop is CASSWQKDLNEQFF.

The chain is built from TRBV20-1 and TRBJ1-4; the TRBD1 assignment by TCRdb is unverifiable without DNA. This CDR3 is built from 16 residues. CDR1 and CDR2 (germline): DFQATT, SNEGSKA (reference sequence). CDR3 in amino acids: CSARDYRDRGDEKLFF.

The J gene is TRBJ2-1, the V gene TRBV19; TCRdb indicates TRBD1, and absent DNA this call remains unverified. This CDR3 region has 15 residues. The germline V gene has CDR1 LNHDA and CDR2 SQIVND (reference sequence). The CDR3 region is CASRIRGNRYNEQFF.

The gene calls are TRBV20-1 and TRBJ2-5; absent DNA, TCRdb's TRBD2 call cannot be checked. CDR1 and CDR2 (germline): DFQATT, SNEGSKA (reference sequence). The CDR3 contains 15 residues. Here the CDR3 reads CSARVSGRARETQYF.

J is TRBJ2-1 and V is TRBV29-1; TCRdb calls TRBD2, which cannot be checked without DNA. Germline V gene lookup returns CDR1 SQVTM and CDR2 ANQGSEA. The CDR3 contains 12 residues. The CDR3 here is CSVDGLGFEQFF.

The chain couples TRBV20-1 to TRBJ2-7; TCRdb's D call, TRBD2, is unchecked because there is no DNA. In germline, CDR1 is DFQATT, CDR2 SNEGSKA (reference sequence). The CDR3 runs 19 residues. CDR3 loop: CSARDPLAEGKGYSYEQYF.

CDR3 in amino acids: CASSDDANILNPNTGELFF. The V gene is TRBV27, the J gene TRBJ2-2. Looked up from germline, CDR1 is MNHEY and CDR2 is SMNVEV (reference sequence). The CDR3 sequence is 19 residues long.

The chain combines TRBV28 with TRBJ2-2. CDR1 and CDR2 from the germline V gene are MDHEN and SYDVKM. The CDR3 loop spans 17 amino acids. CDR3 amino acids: CASSSHRVFANTGELFF.

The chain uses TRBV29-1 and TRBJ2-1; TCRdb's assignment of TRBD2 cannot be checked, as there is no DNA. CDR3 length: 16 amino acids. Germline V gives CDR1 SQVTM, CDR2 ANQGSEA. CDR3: CSAFLAGGSHGNEQFF.

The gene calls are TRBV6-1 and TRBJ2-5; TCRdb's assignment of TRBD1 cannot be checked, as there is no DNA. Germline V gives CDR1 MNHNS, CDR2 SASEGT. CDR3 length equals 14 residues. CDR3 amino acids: CASSWRGIGETQYF.

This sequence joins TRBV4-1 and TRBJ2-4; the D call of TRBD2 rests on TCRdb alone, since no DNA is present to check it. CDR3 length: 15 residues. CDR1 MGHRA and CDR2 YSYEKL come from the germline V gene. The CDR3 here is CASSRALAEENIQYF.